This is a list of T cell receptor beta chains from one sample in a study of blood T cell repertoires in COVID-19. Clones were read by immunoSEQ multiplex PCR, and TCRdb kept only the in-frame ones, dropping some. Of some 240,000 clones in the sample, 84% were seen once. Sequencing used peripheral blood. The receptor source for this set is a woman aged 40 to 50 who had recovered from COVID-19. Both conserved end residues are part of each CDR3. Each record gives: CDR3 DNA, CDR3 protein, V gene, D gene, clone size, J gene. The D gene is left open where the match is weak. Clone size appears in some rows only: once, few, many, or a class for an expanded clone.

CDR3 DNA: TGTGCCAGCAGCTTAAGCGGGGGAACCACAAATACGCAGTATTTT; CDR3 protein: CASSLSGGTTNTQYF; V gene: TRBV7-7; D gene: TRBD2; clone size: -; J gene: TRBJ2-3
CDR3 DNA: TGTGCCAGCAGCTGGGGGGTAAATTCCTACGAGCAGTACTTC; CDR3 protein: CASSWGVNSYEQYF; V gene: TRBV7-8; D gene: -; clone size: -; J gene: TRBJ2-7
CDR3 DNA: TGTGCCAGCAGCTTAGTAGGGACAGGGAGCACTGAAGCTTTCTTT; CDR3 protein: CASSLVGTGSTEAFF; V gene: TRBV7-9; D gene: TRBD1; clone size: -; J gene: TRBJ1-1
CDR3 DNA: TGCGCCAGCAGCCGGGACACAGGGAATGAGCAGTTCTTC; CDR3 protein: CASSRDTGNEQFF; V gene: TRBV5-1; D gene: -; clone size: -; J gene: TRBJ2-1
CDR3 DNA: TGTGCCAGCAACCGGGATCGTAGCACAGATACGCAGTATTTT; CDR3 protein: CASNRDRSTDTQYF; V gene: TRBV2; D gene: -; clone size: -; J gene: TRBJ2-3
CDR3 DNA: TGTGCCAGCAGCCAGAACAGGGGTTATGGCTACACCTTC; CDR3 protein: CASSQNRGYGYTF; V gene: TRBV3-1/TRBV3-2; D gene: TRBD1; clone size: few; J gene: TRBJ1-2
CDR3 DNA: TGTGCCAGCAGGACAGGGGATAATCAGCCCCAGCATTTT; CDR3 protein: CASRTGDNQPQHF; V gene: TRBV27; D gene: TRBD1; clone size: -; J gene: TRBJ1-5
CDR3 DNA: TGTGCCAGCCAGAGACAGTACCTCAATGAGCAGTTCTTC; CDR3 protein: CASQRQYLNEQFF; V gene: TRBV12-3/TRBV12-4; D gene: -; clone size: -; J gene: TRBJ2-1
CDR3 DNA: TGTGCCAGCAGCCTCGGGGGAACCACCTACTCTGGAAACACCATATATTTT; CDR3 protein: CASSLGGTTYSGNTIYF; V gene: TRBV7-9; D gene: -; clone size: -; J gene: TRBJ1-3
CDR3 DNA: TGTGCCATCAGTGAGCAGGGGAAGGATTCACCCCTCCACTTT; CDR3 protein: CAISEQGKDSPLHF; V gene: TRBV10-3; D gene: -; clone size: few; J gene: TRBJ1-6
CDR3 DNA: TGTGCCTGGAGTATGGGACTAGCGGGAGAAGAGACCCAGTACTTC; CDR3 protein: CAWSMGLAGEETQYF; V gene: TRBV30; D gene: TRBD2; clone size: -; J gene: TRBJ2-5
CDR3 DNA: TGTGCCAGCAGCCCAGGGGGCAATAATGAAAAACTGTTTTTT; CDR3 protein: CASSPGGNNEKLFF; V gene: TRBV6-5; D gene: TRBD1; clone size: -; J gene: TRBJ1-4
CDR3 DNA: TGTGCCAGCAGCGTGGCAGCTACGGGGGTTTGGTATGGCTACACCTTC; CDR3 protein: CASSVAATGVWYGYTF; V gene: TRBV9; D gene: -; clone size: once; J gene: TRBJ1-2
CDR3 DNA: TGCGCCAGCAGCCGAGACCAGGGGGCCAATAATTCACCCCTCCACTTT; CDR3 protein: CASSRDQGANNSPLHF; V gene: TRBV5-1; D gene: TRBD1; clone size: -; J gene: TRBJ1-6
CDR3 DNA: TGTGCCAGCAGTTACTCGAACAGCGGGACCTACGAGCAGTACTTC; CDR3 protein: CASSYSNSGTYEQYF; V gene: TRBV6-5; D gene: TRBD2; clone size: -; J gene: TRBJ2-7
CDR3 DNA: TGTGCCAGCAGTTCGACAGGGGTAGCTGAAGCTTTCTTT; CDR3 protein: CASSSTGVAEAFF; V gene: TRBV27; D gene: TRBD1; clone size: -; J gene: TRBJ1-1
CDR3 DNA: TGTGCCAGCAGCAGTACTCGGACAGGATTATTTGGCTATGGCTACACCTTC; CDR3 protein: CASSSTRTGLFGYGYTF; V gene: TRBV7-2; D gene: TRBD1; clone size: -; J gene: TRBJ1-2
CDR3 DNA: TGTGCCAGCAGCTTGACAGGTAACGAGCAGTACTTC; CDR3 protein: CASSLTGNEQYF; V gene: TRBV5-4; D gene: -; clone size: once; J gene: TRBJ2-7
CDR3 DNA: TGTGCCCGTGGGCGAGAGACCCAGTACTTC; CDR3 protein: CARGRETQYF; V gene: TRBV30; D gene: -; clone size: -; J gene: TRBJ2-5
CDR3 DNA: TGCGCCAGCAGCTTGGAGCGCTCCTATAATTCACCCCTCCACTTT; CDR3 protein: CASSLERSYNSPLHF; V gene: TRBV5-1; D gene: -; clone size: -; J gene: TRBJ1-6
CDR3 DNA: TGTGCCAGCAATTCCCTGAGGGGGCTGAACACTGAAGCTTTCTTT; CDR3 protein: CASNSLRGLNTEAFF; V gene: TRBV28; D gene: TRBD1; clone size: once; J gene: TRBJ1-1
CDR3 DNA: TGCGCCAGCAGCTTGTCAAACCAGGCAGAGACCCAGTACTTC; CDR3 protein: CASSLSNQAETQYF; V gene: TRBV5-1; D gene: -; clone size: -; J gene: TRBJ2-5
CDR3 DNA: TGCGCCAGCGTCCGAGTGGGCAGGCGCTACGAGCAGTACTTC; CDR3 protein: CASVRVGRRYEQYF; V gene: TRBV10-1; D gene: -; clone size: many; J gene: TRBJ2-7
CDR3 DNA: TGTGCCAGCGTTTTCAGCCTTAACCGGGACAGGGGGCTATATGGCTACACCTTC; CDR3 protein: CASVFSLNRDRGLYGYTF; V gene: TRBV13; D gene: TRBD1; clone size: -; J gene: TRBJ1-2
CDR3 DNA: TGCGCCAGCAGTTATGGTGGGGGGAACTCTGGAAACACCATATATTTT; CDR3 protein: CASSYGGGNSGNTIYF; V gene: TRBV5-1; D gene: -; clone size: few; J gene: TRBJ1-3
CDR3 DNA: TGTGCCAGCAGTCTACAGGGGAGCAATCAGCCCCAGCATTTT; CDR3 protein: CASSLQGSNQPQHF; V gene: TRBV2; D gene: TRBD1; clone size: -; J gene: TRBJ1-5
CDR3 DNA: TGTGCCAGTAGTATAGCTGGGGGGACCCGAAGGGAGACCCAGTACTTC; CDR3 protein: CASSIAGGTRRETQYF; V gene: TRBV19; D gene: -; clone size: once; J gene: TRBJ2-5
CDR3 DNA: TGTGCCAGCAGTTACCTTATCGGGCAGGGCCGCGAGCAGTACTTC; CDR3 protein: CASSYLIGQGREQYF; V gene: TRBV6-5; D gene: -; clone size: -; J gene: TRBJ2-7
CDR3 DNA: TGCGCCAGCAGTATTACGGGGAGCACAGATACGCAGTATTTT; CDR3 protein: CASSITGSTDTQYF; V gene: TRBV5-1; D gene: -; clone size: -; J gene: TRBJ2-3
CDR3 DNA: TGTGCCACCAGTGCGGGCGACAGGGCCCTTGGCTACACCTTC; CDR3 protein: CATSAGDRALGYTF; V gene: TRBV24-1; D gene: TRBD1; clone size: -; J gene: TRBJ1-2
CDR3 DNA: TGCGCCAGCAGCTTACCCGGGACAGGGGGCTCAGGCGAGCAGTACTTC; CDR3 protein: CASSLPGTGGSGEQYF; V gene: TRBV5-1; D gene: TRBD1; clone size: -; J gene: TRBJ2-7
CDR3 DNA: TGTGCCAGCAGCTTAGGTACCGGGGGGGGCGCCACAGATACGCAGTATTTT; CDR3 protein: CASSLGTGGGATDTQYF; V gene: TRBV11-3; D gene: TRBD2; clone size: -; J gene: TRBJ2-3
CDR3 DNA: TGTGCCAGCAGCTCTCGGGACAGTCCCCAGAACACCGGGGAGCTGTTTTTT; CDR3 protein: CASSSRDSPQNTGELFF; V gene: TRBV7-9; D gene: TRBD1; clone size: -; J gene: TRBJ2-2
CDR3 DNA: TGTGCCAGCAGTAAAACAGGGACAGGGGTTTTGGAAGCTTTCTTT; CDR3 protein: CASSKTGTGVLEAFF; V gene: TRBV28; D gene: TRBD1; clone size: -; J gene: TRBJ1-1
CDR3 DNA: TGTGCCACCTCCGCCGGGACAGCAGATACGCAGTATTTT; CDR3 protein: CATSAGTADTQYF; V gene: TRBV7-3; D gene: TRBD1; clone size: once; J gene: TRBJ2-3
CDR3 DNA: TGTGCCAGTAGTACGATACAGGACTCTGGAAACACCATATATTTT; CDR3 protein: CASSTIQDSGNTIYF; V gene: TRBV19; D gene: -; clone size: -; J gene: TRBJ1-3
CDR3 DNA: TGTGCCAGCAGTTACTCGAGTTCAGGGGAGAATTCACCCCTCCACTTT; CDR3 protein: CASSYSSSGENSPLHF; V gene: TRBV6-5; D gene: -; clone size: few; J gene: TRBJ1-6
CDR3 DNA: TGTGCCAGCAAGGCTAGCGGGTTTTCTTCCGGGACCCAGTACTTC; CDR3 protein: CASKASGFSSGTQYF; V gene: TRBV6-5; D gene: TRBD2; clone size: -; J gene: TRBJ2-5
CDR3 DNA: TGTGCCAGCAGCTTGGGGGGGCGTTCAGTAGAGACCCAGTACTTC; CDR3 protein: CASSLGGRSVETQYF; V gene: TRBV7-9; D gene: -; clone size: -; J gene: TRBJ2-5
CDR3 DNA: TGTGCCAGCAGCGTAGACAGTCGGGGCTACACCTTC; CDR3 protein: CASSVDSRGYTF; V gene: TRBV9; D gene: -; clone size: -; J gene: TRBJ1-2
CDR3 DNA: TGTGCCAGCCGATCTAACAGGGGAACTAATGAAAAACTGTTTTTT; CDR3 protein: CASRSNRGTNEKLFF; V gene: TRBV7-9; D gene: TRBD1; clone size: -; J gene: TRBJ1-4
CDR3 DNA: TGCGCCAGCAGGTTAGCCGGGACAGGGATCTGGACTAATGAAAAACTGTTTTTT; CDR3 protein: CASRLAGTGIWTNEKLFF; V gene: TRBV5-1; D gene: TRBD1; clone size: -; J gene: TRBJ1-4
CDR3 DNA: TGTGCCAGCAGCGAGCAGGGTCTGGTCAAAAACATTCAGTACTTC; CDR3 protein: CASSEQGLVKNIQYF; V gene: TRBV7-2; D gene: -; clone size: -; J gene: TRBJ2-4
CDR3 DNA: TGTGCCAGCAGCCAAGATCGGCATCGCCCCGGGGAGACCCAGTACTTC; CDR3 protein: CASSQDRHRPGETQYF; V gene: TRBV3-1/TRBV3-2; D gene: -; clone size: -; J gene: TRBJ2-5
CDR3 DNA: TGTGCCAGCAGTTACAATGGAGCGGACTACGAGCAGTACTTC; CDR3 protein: CASSYNGADYEQYF; V gene: TRBV6-5; D gene: -; clone size: -; J gene: TRBJ2-7